This T cell receptor (beta chain) emerged from a study of control samples from healthy donors and cancer patients. Per germline, CDR1 SGHRS and CDR2 YFSETQ. V lost 0 bases, J lost 0 bases, and 3 bases lay in between. CDR3 length equals 13 residues. Here immunoSEQ multiplex PCR was the method, and the copy in TCRdb shows in-frame clones only, minus some. Among under 200,000 clones listed, 91% were seen once. Points on this clone: The same CDR3 can be traced to other DNA sequences in this sample.

The J gene is TRBJ1-1, the V gene TRBV5-1; no clear D. The sequence was collected from a woman aged 30 to 39 in good health. Sample: blood. CDR3 sequence (DNA): TGCGCCAGCAGCTTGGACGTGAACACTGAAGCTTTCTTT. Protein product: CASSLDVNTEAFF.